These 8 T cell receptor beta chains originate from one sample sequenced in a study of blood T cell repertoires in COVID-19. Measured with immunoSEQ multiplex PCR; TCRdb has only the in-frame clones, and not every one. The sample lists a few hundred thousand clones; 80% to 90% were seen once. Sequenced: peripheral blood. The receptors derive from a man aged 50-60 years with acute or convalescent COVID-19.

A remark on this clone: The same CDR3 arises from other DNA sequences in this sample as well. This chain uses TRBV6-6 with TRBJ1-2; 10 nucleotides align to TRBD1. V shed 2 bases and J 3 bases; nucleotides not matched to a gene: 6. CDR1 MNHNY and CDR2 SVGAGI come from the germline V gene (reference sequence). This CDR3 has 16 amino acids. CDR3 protein: CASSYAGTGEDYGYTF. In DNA form, the CDR3 reads TGTGCCAGCAGTTACGCGGGGACAGGGGAAGACTATGGCTACACCTTC.

This chain joins TRBV11-1 and TRBJ1-6; 9 bases map to TRBD1. J lost 7 bases, V lost 1 base, and 5 bases had no gene match. Germline V gene sequence: CDR1 SGHAT, CDR2 FQDESV (reference sequence). This CDR3 comprises 16 residues. This CDR3 is CASSLDFGQGNSPLHF. The CDR3 coding sequence is TGTGCCAGCAGCTTAGATTTTGGACAGGGGAATTCACCCCTCCACTTT. The variable domain in full, completed from reference TRBV11-1 and TRBJ1-6, reads EAEVAQSPRYKITEKSQAVAFWCDPISGHATLYWYRQILGQGPELLVQFQDESVVDDSQLPKDRFSAERLKGVDSTLKIQPAELGDSAMYLCASSLDFGQGNSPLHFGNGTRLTVT.

The CDR3 here is CASSEVQGRIGYTF. For the CDR3, the DNA is TGTGCCAGCAGTGAAGTACAGGGGAGGATTGGCTACACCTTC. The chain employs TRBV2 and TRBJ1-2; 7 nucleotides match TRBD1. Per germline, CDR1 SNHLY and CDR2 FYNNEI. CDR3 size: 14 residues. Trimming at V came to 1 base and at J to 7 bases, leaving 6 bases not matched to a gene.

This sequence joins TRBV2 and TRBJ1-2, with D unresolved. V lost 7 bases to trimming and J lost 0 bases, with 9 bases between them. This CDR3 has 13 amino acids. CDR1 and CDR2 (germline): SNHLY, FYNNEI. Here the CDR3 DNA reads TGTGCCAGCATCCCTCCTTCTAACTATGGCTACACCTTC. It is translated as CASIPPSNYGYTF.

The V call is TRBV28, the J call TRBJ2-2; 8 bases map to TRBD2. The CDR3 is 15 residues long. The germline gives CDR1 MDHEN, CDR2 SYDVKM. Unmatched junction bases numbered 9, after V lost 4 bases and J lost 8 bases. The CDR3 here is CASSSPGTRRGELFF. The DNA for the CDR3 is TGTGCCAGCAGTTCCCCCGGGACTAGACGAGGGGAGCTGTTTTTT.

The V call is TRBV25-1, the J call TRBJ1-5, with D uncertain. From germline, CDR1 is MGHDK and CDR2 SYGVNS. The CDR3 is 13 amino acids. The V and J ends lost 4 bases and 6 bases respectively, with 10 bases between them. The CDR3 here is CASSGQVGQPQHF. The CDR3 bases are TGTGCCAGCAGTGGACAAGTGGGTCAGCCCCAGCATTTT.

The rearrangement links TRBV6-1 to TRBJ2-5; a possible D gene is TRBD1 (6 bases). With 3 bases removed from V and 5 bases from J, the gap between germline ends came to 19 bases. Germline values: CDR1 MNHNS, CDR2 SASEGT. CDR3 length equals 16 residues. CDR3 residues: CASSDAARGRGETQYF. In nucleotides, the CDR3 is TGTGCCAGCAGTGACGCCGCCAGGGGAAGGGGGGAGACCCAGTACTTC.

CDR3 residues: CASSPGLAGVDTGELFF. The CDR3 DNA reads as TGCGCCAGCAGCCCGGGACTAGCGGGGGTGGACACCGGGGAGCTGTTTTTT. The chain uses TRBV5-1 and TRBJ2-2; TRBD2 agrees at 14 bases. Germline V gives CDR1 SGHRS, CDR2 YFSETQ. V dropped 4 bases and J dropped 3; count of bases not matched to a gene: 5. The CDR3 sequence is 17 residues long. The full variable domain, rest sourced from reference TRBV5-1 and TRBJ2-2, is KAGVTQTPRYLIKTRGQQVTLSCSPISGHRSVSWYQQTPGQGLQFLFEYFSETQRNKGNFPGRFSGRQFSNSRSEMNVSTLELGDSALYLCASSPGLAGVDTGELFFGEGSRLTVL.